The T cell receptor (beta chain) under discussion was sequenced for a study of blood T cells in healthy people across ages. V shed 7 bases, J shed 1 base, and the junction held 6 bases outside the gene matches. Germline values: CDR1 SQVTM, CDR2 ANQGSEA. The CDR3 contains 14 residues. This clonotype showed up just a few times. Its antigen is still unknown. A sample-barcoded 5' primer and a J-beta primer mix were used in a second PCR of roughly 7 to 11 cycles. From the 5' RACE reads, TCRdb called clonotypes with MiXCR, one entry per CDR3 protein. This table has some 1.5 million distinct CDR3 sequences, about 28% appearing once. Findings and caveats of the study: Because donor CMV status was unknown, expanded clonotype changes were possibly confounded.

The sequence was collected from a woman aged 25 to 39 in good health. The rearrangement uses TRBV29-1 and TRBJ2-2, with TRBD1 matching 7 bases. Sequencing was performed on blood. CDR3 sequence reads: CSAHRGRNTGELFF. CDR3 DNA sequence: TGCAGCGCCCACAGGGGACGGAACACCGGGGAGCTGTTTTTT.